Given below is one TCR beta chain in context. The antigen remains undetermined. The data derive from a study of CD8 T cells in Susac syndrome. Overall study results and limits: The study recognized that its TCR sequencing and HLA analysis covered a relatively small number of individuals.

V shed 3 bases and J shed 6 bases, with 6 bases lying between them. CDR3 length equals 11 residues. High-throughput TCR beta sequencing covered peripheral CD8+ and CD4+ T cells. Purification of the CD8+ and CD4+ T cells relied on negative isolation, and TEMRA cells underwent FACS enrichment. When the RNA was reverse transcribed, random hexamers were used with an input of about 0.5 to 1 ug. TCR beta CDR3 was amplified by immunoSEQ covering 54 Vbeta and 13 Jbeta. Using its own MiXCR run on the immunoSEQ multiplex PCR reads, TCRdb lists one record per CDR3 protein. The sample shows 120,000 to 150,000 distinct CDR3 sequences, about 93% of them seen only once.

This TCR was sampled from a human donor in good health. The specimen sequenced was CD8+ T cells from PBMCs. The J gene is TRBJ2-7, the V gene TRBV12-3 or TRBV12-4; no clear D gene. CDR3 residues: CASSFLAEQYF. The DNA of the CDR3 is TGTGCCAGCAGTTTTTTAGCCGAGCAGTACTTC.